Detailed here is one T cell receptor beta chain. Germline CDR1 is SGHRS and CDR2 is YFSETQ. CDR3 size: 16 residues. The trim removed 1 base at V and 2 bases at J, leaving 5 bases unmatched. Isolation recovered at least 6 million PBMCs from every sample. Total RNA amounts of at least 5.5 micrograms were extracted per sample. The data belong to a study of blood T cells in healthy people across ages. Study-wide background: With template switching, about one barcoded beta molecule was captured per two T cells.

Primed by a sample-barcoded 5' primer and a J-beta primer mix, a second PCR proceeded for roughly 6 to 12 cycles. Paired-end reads containing CDR3 totaled no fewer than 2.5 million for each sample. Using its own MiXCR run on the 5' RACE reads, TCRdb lists one record per CDR3 protein. The repertoire holds roughly 680,000 distinct CDR3 sequences, with approximately 49% as singletons. This TCR was recovered from a woman aged 60 to 75 in good health. This chain joins TRBV5-1 and TRBJ2-1; TRBD2 matches at 8 bases. Specimen: blood. CDR3: CASSLTSGRAYNEQFF. CDR3 in DNA: TGCGCCAGCAGCTTGACTAGCGGTAGGGCCTACAATGAGCAGTTCTTC.